The clone carrying this T cell receptor (beta chain) has a handful of counts. The CDR3 is 15 amino acids. Germline lookup yields CDR1 SGHRS and CDR2 YFSETQ. V was trimmed by 4 bases and J by 6 bases, leaving 16 bases between them. This record comes from a study of T cells in Graves' hyperthyroidism and ophthalmopathy. Study-wide context: Sampling of peripheral blood happened at initial diagnosis, prior to any treatment.

TCR beta CDR3 region amplification was performed from RNA transcripts. The HTBI set primed first-round TCR CDR3 RT-PCR. TCRdb fed the multiplex PCR reads into MiXCR, producing one record per CDR3 protein. The sample consists of fewer than 450,000 distinct CDR3 sequences, about a fifth of them appearing once. Diagnoses rested on clinical symptoms, serum thyroxine and TRAb, thyroid ultrasound and orbital computed tomography. Material: blood. The chain links TRBV5-1 to TRBJ2-2, with D perhaps TRBD1 (6 bases). The clonotype comes from a man younger than 35 with Graves' ophthalmopathy. CDR3 coding DNA: TGCGCCAGCAGCCCAGGACAGACCTCTGCCGGGGAGCTGTTTTTT. Protein: CASSPGQTSAGELFF.